Listed here is a single TCR beta chain. Seattle patients were enrolled during active infection and followed longitudinally. The protocol was immunoSEQ multiplex PCR, while the TCRdb copy is restricted to in-frame clones and leaves out a portion. The sample includes more than 85,000 clones, about 90% of them seen just once. These data belong to a study of blood T cell repertoires in COVID-19. V gave up 8 bases and J gave up 5 bases; unmatched junction bases: 15. Looked up from germline, CDR1 is SGHAT and CDR2 is FQNNGV. The CDR3 runs 17 residues. The sequenced sample consisted of peripheral blood. This sequence joins TRBV11-2 and TRBJ2-2; the match to TRBD2 covers 9 bases. The clonotype was recovered from a human donor with COVID-19, enrolled during active disease. The donor label of this sample is uncertain. The CDR3 sequence: CASGVRLAGEVTGELFF. CDR3 sequence (DNA): TGTGCCAGCGGGGTTCGGTTAGCGGGAGAGGTAACCGGGGAGCTGTTTTTT.